These 10 T cell receptor beta chains came from one sample sequenced in a study of somatic mutations in cytotoxic T cells in rheumatoid arthritis. Profiled with immunoSEQ multiplex PCR; TCRdb holds only in-frame clones, not every one. This sample has 20,000 to 25,000 clones, with roughly 80% found just once. Input material: CD8+ T cells sorted from blood. Source of these receptors: an adult with rheumatoid arthritis.

The genes are TRBV27 and TRBJ1-6; D not certain. Trimming pared 9 bases from V and 3 bases from J, leaving 18 bases between. The CDR3 has 16 amino acids. Germline lookup yields CDR1 MNHEY and CDR2 SMNVEV (reference sequence). CDR3 sequence reads: CASRWTDHNYNSPLHF. The CDR3 coding sequence is TGTGCCAGTAGGTGGACGGATCATAACTATAATTCACCCCTCCACTTT.

This chain connects TRBV4-1 to TRBJ1-4; maybe TRBD1 (6 bases). The CDR3 consists of 14 residues. Deletions cut 4 bases from V and 4 bases from J, with 10 bases between. Germline assignment: CDR1 MGHRA and CDR2 YSYEKL. The CDR3 loop reads CASSPPDSNEKLFF. The CDR3 nucleotides read TGCGCCAGCAGCCCCCCGGACAGTAATGAAAAACTGTTTTTT.

The CDR3 sequence: CASSKIKQVSTDTQYF. As DNA, the CDR3 is TGTGCCAGCAGCAAGATAAAACAGGTATCCACAGATACGCAGTATTTT. V usage is TRBV7-9 and J usage is TRBJ2-3, with D tentatively TRBD1 (5 bases). The V end lost 5 bases, the J end lost 2 bases, and 17 bases lay between the germline ends. Germline V gives CDR1 SEHNR, CDR2 FQNEAQ (reference sequence). The length of the CDR3 is 16 residues.

This chain links TRBV5-1 with TRBJ1-2; D is perhaps TRBD1 (5 bases). The CDR3 has 13 amino acids. The V gene's germline CDR1 is SGHRS and CDR2 YFSETQ. Trimming left V 5 bases short and J 2 bases short, with 10 bases between. The DNA of the CDR3 is TGCGCCAGCAGTTCGGGGGGGAACTATGGCTACACCTTC. The encoded protein is CASSSGGNYGYTF. Using reference TRBV5-1 and TRBJ1-2 for the parts outside the CDR3, the full variable domain is KAGVTQTPRYLIKTRGQQVTLSCSPISGHRSVSWYQQTPGQGLQFLFEYFSETQRNKGNFPGRFSGRQFSNSRSEMNVSTLELGDSALYLCASSSGGNYGYTFGSGTRLTVV.

This clone was seen a single time. V gene TRBV7-2 combines with J gene TRBJ2-2, with TRBD2 matching over 11 bases. The V and J ends lost 8 bases and 6 bases, in that order; junction bases with no gene match: 5. This CDR3 contains 14 residues. Germline V CDR1 and CDR2: SGHTA, FQGNSA. The DNA of the CDR3 is TGTGCCAGCGAGTATAGCGGGGGGGCCGGGGAGCTGTTTTTT. Translating gives CASEYSGGAGELFF.

This clone was observed once. The chain joins TRBV27 to TRBJ1-2; 7 bases line up with TRBD1. Germline trimming cut 6 bases from V and 6 bases from J; bases unmatched to any gene: 4. Germline CDR1 and CDR2: MNHEY and SMNVEV (reference sequence). The CDR3 spans 12 residues. CDR3 sequence reads: CASRTGAHGYTF. The CDR3 nucleotides read TGTGCCAGCAGAACAGGGGCCCATGGCTACACCTTC.

CDR3 residues: CASSYPGQGYEQYF. The CDR3 DNA reads as TGTGCCAGCAGTTATCCGGGACAGGGCTACGAGCAGTACTTC. The rearrangement joins TRBV6-1 to TRBJ2-7, with 9 bases identical to TRBD1. The V segment lost 5 bases and the J segment 3 bases; nucleotides outside the gene matches: 5. Germline V gene lookup returns CDR1 MNHNS and CDR2 SASEGT. The CDR3 length is 14 residues.

The chain combines TRBV2 with TRBJ1-3; a weak D match, TRBD1 (6 bases). V dropped 5 bases and J dropped 4 bases, with 9 bases sitting between them. CDR1 and CDR2 from the germline V gene are SNHLY and FYNNEI. This CDR3 region has 13 residues. The CDR3 DNA reads as TGTGCCAGCAGTAGCACAGGGGGAAACACCATATATTTT. It is translated as CASSSTGGNTIYF.

This clone was detected a few times. This chain uses TRBV19 with TRBJ1-2; 11 bases align to TRBD1. The CDR3 runs 17 residues. Germline CDR1 is LNHDA and CDR2 is SQIVND (reference sequence). V dropped 4 bases and J dropped 6; count of bases not matched to a gene: 13. The CDR3 region is CASSSPPDRGPLDGYTF. The CDR3 DNA follows: TGTGCCAGTAGTAGCCCCCCGGACAGGGGGCCTCTGGATGGCTACACCTTC.

V gene TRBV21-1 combines with J gene TRBJ2-5; the table's TRBD1 call for D was not verified on the DNA. TRBV21-1 is annotated as a pseudogene. This CDR3 comprises 14 residues. CDR3 nucleotides: TGTGCCAGCAGCAAAACAAAACCCCAAGAGACCCAGTACTTC. This gives the protein CASSKTKPQETQYF.